Each of the 32 T cell receptor beta chains below was sequenced from the same sample in a study of blood T cell repertoires in COVID-19. Sequencing used immunoSEQ multiplex PCR; TCRdb keeps in-frame clones, though not all of them. The sample has 200,000 to 250,000 clones; approximately 90% are singletons. The sequencing input was peripheral blood. Receptors originate from a woman in her forties or fifties with COVID-19, enrolled during active disease.

The CDR3 spells CASSLNPTGAYNEKLFF. The CDR3 DNA follows: TGCGCCAGCAGCTTGAACCCGACAGGGGCTTATAATGAAAAACTGTTTTTT. The chain carries TRBV23-1 and TRBJ1-4, with TRBD1 matching over 8 bases. TRBV23-1 is an ORF; its function is uncertain. The V and J ends lost 6 bases and 4 bases, in that order; junction bases with no gene match: 13. This CDR3 has 17 amino acids.

V is TRBV5-1 and J is TRBJ2-2, with unresolved D. Germline-derived CDR1 and CDR2 are SGHRS and YFSETQ. The germline V and J ends were trimmed by 5 bases and 6 bases, with 5 bases remaining between them. The CDR3 has 11 residues. The CDR3 sequence: CASRQSGELFF. The CDR3 nucleotides read TGCGCCAGCAGACAATCCGGGGAGCTGTTTTTT.

The DNA of the CDR3 is TGTGCCAGCAGCTTAGATCGTGGGGCGAAGGACACTGAAGCTTTCTTT. It codes for CASSLDRGAKDTEAFF. This rearrangement joins TRBV11-2 to TRBJ1-1; possibly TRBD1 for D (5 bases). Germline V gene lookup returns CDR1 SGHAT and CDR2 FQNNGV. The CDR3 consists of 16 residues. V lost 0 bases to trimming and J lost 3 bases, with 14 bases between them.

The chain recombines TRBV19 with TRBJ1-1, with 11 bases aligning to TRBD1. The length of the CDR3 is 13 residues. V lost 6 bases to trimming and J lost 5 bases; unmatched junction nucleotides: 2. CDR1 LNHDA and CDR2 SQIVND come from the germline V gene (reference sequence). CDR3: CASSGQGATEAFF. CDR3 DNA sequence: TGTGCCAGTAGCGGACAGGGGGCAACTGAAGCTTTCTTT. Full variable domain (missing parts from reference TRBV19 and TRBJ1-1): DGGITQSPKYLFRKEGQNVTLSCEQNLNHDAMYWYRQDPGQGLRLIYYSQIVNDFQKGDIAEGYSVSREKKESFPLTVTSAQKNPTAFYLCASSGQGATEAFFGQGTRLTVV.

The V call is TRBV7-2, the J call TRBJ1-2; D may be TRBD1 (6 bases). The CDR3 is 16 amino acids. Germline loops: CDR1 SGHTA, CDR2 FQGNSA. The V end was cut by 1 base, the J end by 4 bases, with 16 bases between. CDR3 in DNA: TGTGCCAGCAGCTTAGAACCTACAGGGACCCTCTATGGCTACACCTTC. This translates into CASSLEPTGTLYGYTF.

This sequence joins TRBV2 and TRBJ1-4; tentative D call: TRBD1 (6 bases). The CDR3 consists of 15 residues. Per the germline V gene, CDR1 is SNHLY and CDR2 is FYNNEI. V was shortened by 6 bases and J by 7 bases, with 18 bases between the two germline ends. The DNA for the CDR3 is TGTGCCAGCAGCCAAGGGGGGGGATGGGGTGAAAAACTGTTTTTT. Translation gives CASSQGGGWGEKLFF.

This rearrangement joins TRBV28 to TRBJ2-2, with no clear D. V dropped 3 bases and J dropped 1 base, with 15 bases sitting between them. The CDR3 is 17 residues long. Looked up from germline, CDR1 is MDHEN and CDR2 is SYDVKM. In DNA, the CDR3 is TGTGCCAGCAGTTTTAGAGGCGCCGTTCTGAACACCGGGGAGCTGTTTTTT. Residues: CASSFRGAVLNTGELFF. The full variable domain, rest sourced from reference TRBV28 and TRBJ2-2, is DVKVTQSSRYLVKRTGEKVFLECVQDMDHENMFWYRQDPGLGLRLIYFSYDVKMKEKGDIPEGYSVSREKKERFSLILESASTNQTSMYLCASSFRGAVLNTGELFFGEGSRLTVL.

The V gene is TRBV5-5, the J gene TRBJ2-3; 9 positions match TRBD2. Trimming removed 0 bases from V and 6 bases from J; junction bases left unmatched: 5. The CDR3 runs 15 residues. CDR1 SGHKS and CDR2 YYEKEE come from the germline V gene (reference sequence). CDR3 nucleotide sequence: TGTGCCAGCAGCTTGGTGCGGGGGGGCCTGGATACGCAGTATTTT. Protein sequence: CASSLVRGGLDTQYF.

This chain uses TRBV19 with TRBJ1-1, with D maybe TRBD1 (6 bases). Trimming cost V 3 bases and J 5 bases, with 10 bases left between them. The CDR3 spans 13 residues. Germline CDR1 reads LNHDA; CDR2 reads SQIVND (reference sequence). CDR3 DNA sequence: TGTGCCAGTAGTATTCAGGGGTGGACTGAAGCTTTCTTT. Translated: CASSIQGWTEAFF.

The chain is built from TRBV3-1 (or the pseudogene TRBV3-2) and TRBJ2-5; TRBD2 aligns across 14 bases. The CDR3 is made up of 14 amino acids. Looked up from germline, CDR1 is LGHDT and CDR2 is YNNKEL (reference sequence). The J segment lost 5 bases and the V segment lost 7 bases, leaving 3 bases of the junction unmatched. The CDR3 nucleotides read TGTGCCAGCACATGGACTAGCGGGGGGGAGACCCAGTACTTC. This sequence encodes CASTWTSGGETQYF.

This chain joins TRBV3-1 (or the pseudogene TRBV3-2) and TRBJ1-5; no reliable D call. This CDR3 has 12 amino acids. The germline V and J ends were trimmed by 11 bases and 5 bases, with 13 bases remaining between them. CDR1 is LGHDT, CDR2 YNNKEL, per germline (reference sequence). CDR3 region: CAGRETHQPQHF. CDR3 coding DNA: TGTGCCGGGAGGGAGACCCATCAGCCCCAGCATTTT.

The chain uses TRBV28 and TRBJ2-2; D remains unclear. Germline CDR1 reads MDHEN; CDR2 reads SYDVKM. The CDR3 loop spans 12 amino acids. Trimming took off 4 bases at V and 2 bases at J, with 2 bases between the two ends. CDR3 residues: CASSSNTGELFF. DNA of the CDR3: TGTGCCAGCAGTTCAAACACCGGGGAGCTGTTTTTT.

The chain links TRBV11-2 to TRBJ1-2, with 9 bases aligning to TRBD1. This CDR3 spans 14 amino acids. Trimming cost V 5 bases and J 4 bases; bases outside gene matches: 5. The germline gives CDR1 SGHAT, CDR2 FQNNGV. The CDR3 loop is CASSAGQGGYGYTF. The CDR3 DNA sequence: TGTGCCAGCAGCGCGGGACAGGGAGGCTATGGCTACACCTTC.

The chain combines TRBV10-1 with TRBJ2-1; 10 bases match TRBD1. With V trimmed by 7 bases and J by 5 bases, 8 bases remained unmatched. Germline lookup yields CDR1 WNHNN and CDR2 SYGVQD (reference sequence). The CDR3 is made up of 15 amino acids. The CDR3 is CASTPGTGDHNEQFF. Written as DNA, the CDR3 is TGCGCCAGCACCCCCGGGACAGGGGACCACAATGAGCAGTTCTTC.

V usage is TRBV28 and J usage is TRBJ2-7, with TRBD1 identical over 8 bases. The CDR3 has 16 residues. Germline V lookup: CDR1 MDHEN, CDR2 SYDVKM. V lost 6 bases and J lost 4; bases outside the gene matches: 14. As DNA, the CDR3 is TGTGCCAGCAGCCGCTTGACAGGGGTCCAACCTTACGAGCAGTACGTC. Protein product: CASSRLTGVQPYEQYV.

This rearrangement joins TRBV7-2 to TRBJ1-5, with 9 nucleotides matching TRBD1. V was pared by 5 bases and J by 3 bases, with 8 bases of the junction left unmatched. The CDR3 loop spans 16 amino acids. The germline V gene has CDR1 SGHTA and CDR2 FQGNSA. DNA of the CDR3: TGTGCCAGCAGCATTCGGGGACAGGGAAACAATCAGCCCCAGCATTTT. It is translated as CASSIRGQGNNQPQHF. Drawing the rest from reference TRBV7-2 and TRBJ1-5, the complete variable domain is GAGVSQSPSNKVTEKGKDVELRCDPISGHTALYWYRQSLGQGLEFLIYFQGNSAPDKSGLPSDRFSAERTGGSVSTLTIQRTQQEDSAVYLCASSIRGQGNNQPQHFGDGTRLSIL.

V is TRBV27 and J is TRBJ2-7; D uncertain. The CDR3 contains 11 residues. Germline lookup yields CDR1 MNHEY and CDR2 SMNVEV (reference sequence). Trimming removed 2 bases from V and 4 bases from J, with 3 bases in between. The CDR3 protein is CASSLRYEQYV. CDR3 coding DNA: TGTGCCAGCAGTTTACGGTACGAGCAGTACGTC.

The chain combines TRBV25-1 with TRBJ1-4; D may be TRBD1 (5 bases). The CDR3 covers 14 residues. CDR1 is MGHDK, CDR2 SYGVNS, per germline. V dropped 6 bases and J dropped 8 bases, with 16 bases sitting between them. The CDR3 DNA is TGTGCCAGCAGGAGACCCGGGGGAGGGGAAAAACTGTTTTTT. It translates to CASRRPGGGEKLFF.

In this sample, this clone turned up a few times. This sequence joins TRBV19 and TRBJ2-7; 9 bases line up with TRBD2. The CDR3 runs 18 residues. CDR1 LNHDA and CDR2 SQIVND come from the germline V gene (reference sequence). Trimming cost V 3 bases and J 3 bases; bases outside gene matches: 15. CDR3 sequence (DNA): TGTGCCAGTAGTATGGGGGTAGCGGGGGCCTACCAAATCTACGAGCAGTACTTC. It is translated as CASSMGVAGAYQIYEQYF.

The V gene is TRBV20-1, the J gene TRBJ2-3, with TRBD2 as a possible D gene (6 bases). Trimming took off 3 bases at V and 5 bases at J, with 18 bases between the two ends. The CDR3 runs 15 residues. Germline lookup yields CDR1 DFQATT and CDR2 SNEGSKA (reference sequence). The CDR3, as DNA: TGCAGTGCTAGTAGAGAGGACTGGGGGGTAGATACGCAGTATTTT. Translation gives CSASREDWGVDTQYF.

The CDR3 reads CASSTAFSNQPQHF. The CDR3 region has the DNA TGTGCCAGTTCGACAGCTTTTAGCAATCAGCCCCAGCATTTT. The chain recombines TRBV19 with TRBJ1-5; possibly TRBD1 for D (5 bases). The CDR3 has 14 amino acids. The germline gives CDR1 LNHDA, CDR2 SQIVND (reference sequence). V shed 8 bases and J shed 0 bases, with 11 bases lying between them.

The rearrangement joins TRBV9 to TRBJ2-1, with D possibly being TRBD2 (6 bases). CDR1 and CDR2 (germline): SGDLS, YYNGEE. The germline V and J ends were trimmed by 2 bases and 8 bases, with 17 bases remaining between them. The CDR3 loop spans 15 amino acids. In nucleotides, the CDR3 is TGTGCCAGCAGCGTTCGTGCAGGAGCGGGCGATGAGCAGTTCTTC. It codes for CASSVRAGAGDEQFF.

In regard to this clone: Other DNA sequences of this sample code for an identical CDR3. The chain carries TRBV19 and TRBJ1-5; D is uncertain. Germline CDR1 and CDR2: LNHDA and SQIVND (reference sequence). V gave up 1 base and J gave up 6 bases, with 7 bases separating them. This CDR3 has 13 amino acids. The CDR3 sequence is CASSIGGGQPQHF. CDR3 sequence (DNA): TGTGCCAGTAGTATAGGAGGTGGTCAGCCCCAGCATTTT.

This clone was recorded once. The chain links TRBV25-1 to TRBJ2-2; 7 nucleotides line up with TRBD1. This CDR3 has 18 residues. The germline gives CDR1 MGHDK, CDR2 SYGVNS. J was trimmed by 1 base and V by 4 bases; bases with no gene match: 12. The CDR3 nucleotides are TGTGCCAGCAGTGCTGACAGGGTATCTCCTAAGAACACCGGGGAGCTGTTTTTT. It yields the protein CASSADRVSPKNTGELFF.

This sequence joins TRBV11-2 and TRBJ2-3; weak D call: TRBD2 (6 bases). There are 16 residues in the CDR3. Germline V gene lookup returns CDR1 SGHAT and CDR2 FQNNGV. V was shortened by 5 bases and J by 6 bases, with 21 bases between the two germline ends. CDR3: CASSPRLVPGSDTQYF. The DNA of the CDR3 is TGTGCCAGCAGCCCTCGACTAGTTCCCGGTTCGGATACGCAGTATTTT.

This clone showed up just once. This chain uses TRBV3-1 (or the pseudogene TRBV3-2) with TRBJ2-1; 7 bases agree with TRBD2. Trimming cost V 2 bases and J 6 bases; bases outside gene matches: 4. CDR3 size: 14 residues. In germline, CDR1 is LGHDT, CDR2 YNNKEL (reference sequence). The CDR3 DNA sequence: TGTGCCAGCAGCCAAAGTCGACTAGCCAATGAGCAGTTCTTC. It codes for CASSQSRLANEQFF.

The rearrangement uses TRBV10-1 and TRBJ2-3; 13 bases match TRBD2. V gave up 3 bases and J gave up 1 base; unmatched junction bases: 1. The CDR3 spans 16 residues. CDR1 and CDR2 (germline): WNHNN, SYGVQD (reference sequence). The DNA of the CDR3 is TGCGCCAGCAGTGATGGGACTAGCGGGGGCACAGATACGCAGTATTTT. The encoded protein is CASSDGTSGGTDTQYF.

The gene calls are TRBV19 and TRBJ1-6, with unresolved D. Germline CDR1 and CDR2: LNHDA and SQIVND (reference sequence). V shed 6 bases and J shed 0 bases, with 12 bases lying between them. CDR3 size: 16 residues. Written as DNA, the CDR3 is TGTGCCAGTAGCTGGAGGGTCGACTCCTATAATTCACCCCTCCACTTT. It is translated as CASSWRVDSYNSPLHF.

This clone was seen more than once but under ten times. CDR3 loop: CASSWGQGRTGELFF. The CDR3 region has the DNA TGTGCCAGCAGCTGGGGACAGGGGCGGACCGGGGAGCTGTTTTTT. The rearrangement joins TRBV7-2 to TRBJ2-2; TRBD1 agrees at 10 bases. V lost 4 bases, J lost 5 bases, and 4 bases stayed unmatched. This CDR3 is 15 amino acids long. CDR1 and CDR2 (germline): SGHTA, FQGNSA.

The V call is TRBV5-6, the J call TRBJ1-5; 9 bases fit TRBD1. V was clipped by 3 bases and J by 4 bases; unmatched bases: 11. Germline V gene sequence: CDR1 SGHDT, CDR2 YYEEEE. The CDR3 consists of 17 residues. CDR3 sequence: CASSSMDRGWGNQPQHF. The CDR3 DNA is TGTGCCAGCAGCTCTATGGACAGGGGATGGGGTAATCAGCCCCAGCATTTT.

The chain links TRBV6-5 to TRBJ1-2, with D possibly matching TRBD1 (5 bases). The V gene lost 5 bases and the J gene lost 3 bases, with 10 bases spanning the gap. Germline lookup yields CDR1 MNHEY and CDR2 SVGAGI. There are 13 residues in the CDR3. CDR3 nucleotide sequence: TGTGCCAGCAGTCCGGGGGATCACTATGGCTACACCTTC. Translated: CASSPGDHYGYTF.

This sequence joins TRBV15 and TRBJ2-2, with TRBD1 identical over 7 bases. CDR1 and CDR2 from the germline V gene are LNHNV and YYDKDF (reference sequence). The ends lost 5 bases at V and 6 bases at J; junction bases unmatched: 9. The CDR3 runs 15 residues. The CDR3 here is CATSGQGGYSGELFF. In DNA form, the CDR3 reads TGTGCCACCAGCGGTCAAGGGGGCTATTCCGGGGAGCTGTTTTTT.